This T cell receptor beta chain was sequenced in a study of shared clonotypes between healthy human individuals. This clone has more than one count but fewer than ten. The same CDR3 also results from other DNA sequences found in this sample. Data came from immunoSEQ multiplex PCR; TCRdb stores just in-frame clones and leaves some out. Among approximately 2.4 million clones listed, approximately 94% were seen once. This CDR3 comprises 14 residues. The germline V gene has CDR1 SGHRS and CDR2 YFSETQ. Trimming at V came to 0 bases and at J to 2 bases, leaving 1 base not matched to a gene. The specimen sequenced was naive CD4+ T cells sorted from blood. As to subset: CD45RA+ positively selected. This chain uses TRBV5-1 with TRBJ2-7, with TRBD1 matching over 8 bases. The clonotype originates from a young man in good health. The CDR3 nucleotides read TGCGCCAGCAGCTTGGTACAGGGGGCCTACGAGCAGTACTTC. Residues: CASSLVQGAYEQYF.